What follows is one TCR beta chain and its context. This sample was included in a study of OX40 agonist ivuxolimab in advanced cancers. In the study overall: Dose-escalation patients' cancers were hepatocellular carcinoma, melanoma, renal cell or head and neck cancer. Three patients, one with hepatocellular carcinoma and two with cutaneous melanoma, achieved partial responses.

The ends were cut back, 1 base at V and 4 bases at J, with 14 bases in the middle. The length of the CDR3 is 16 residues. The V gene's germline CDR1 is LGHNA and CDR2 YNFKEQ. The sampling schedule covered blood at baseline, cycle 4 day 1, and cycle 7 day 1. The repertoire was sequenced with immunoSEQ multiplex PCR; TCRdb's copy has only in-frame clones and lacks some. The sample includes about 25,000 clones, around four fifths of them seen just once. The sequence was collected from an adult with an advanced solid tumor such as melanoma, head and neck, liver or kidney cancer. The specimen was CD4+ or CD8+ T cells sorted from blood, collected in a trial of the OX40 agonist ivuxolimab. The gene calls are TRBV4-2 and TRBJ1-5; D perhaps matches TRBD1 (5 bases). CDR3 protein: CASSQVAEGRNQPQHF. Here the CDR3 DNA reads TGTGCCAGCAGCCAAGTGGCGGAGGGGAGAAATCAGCCCCAGCATTTT.